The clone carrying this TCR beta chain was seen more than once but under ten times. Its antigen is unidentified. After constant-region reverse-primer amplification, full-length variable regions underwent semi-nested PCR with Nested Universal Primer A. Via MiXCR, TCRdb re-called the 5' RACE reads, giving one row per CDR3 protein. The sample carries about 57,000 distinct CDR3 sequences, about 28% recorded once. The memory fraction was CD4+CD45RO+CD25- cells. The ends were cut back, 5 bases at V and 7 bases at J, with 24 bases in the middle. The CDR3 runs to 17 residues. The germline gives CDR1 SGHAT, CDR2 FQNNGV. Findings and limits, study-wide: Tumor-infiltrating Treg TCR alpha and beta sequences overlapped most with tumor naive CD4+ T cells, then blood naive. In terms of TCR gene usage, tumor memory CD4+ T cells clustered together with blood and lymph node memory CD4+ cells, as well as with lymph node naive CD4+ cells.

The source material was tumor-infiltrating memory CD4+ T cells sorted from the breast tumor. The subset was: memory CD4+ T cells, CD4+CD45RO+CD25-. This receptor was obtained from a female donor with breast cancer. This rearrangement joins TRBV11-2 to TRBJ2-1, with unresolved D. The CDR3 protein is CASSPPQLDGSPNEQFF. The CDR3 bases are TGTGCCAGCAGCCCACCTCAGCTAGATGGGTCCCCGAATGAGCAGTTCTTC.